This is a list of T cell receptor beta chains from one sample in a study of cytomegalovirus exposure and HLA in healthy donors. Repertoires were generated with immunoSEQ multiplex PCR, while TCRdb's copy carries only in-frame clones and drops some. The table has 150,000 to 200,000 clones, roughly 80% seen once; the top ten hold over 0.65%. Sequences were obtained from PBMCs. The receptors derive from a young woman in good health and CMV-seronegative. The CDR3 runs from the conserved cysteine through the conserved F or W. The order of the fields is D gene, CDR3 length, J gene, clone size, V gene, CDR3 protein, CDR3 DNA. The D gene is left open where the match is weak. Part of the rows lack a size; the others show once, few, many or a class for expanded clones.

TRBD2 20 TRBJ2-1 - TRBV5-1 CASSALAGEPTSGSYNEQFF TGCGCCAGCAGCGCTCTAGCGGGAGAGCCAACTAGCGGGTCCTACAATGAGCAGTTCTTC
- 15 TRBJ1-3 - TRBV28 CASSRARVSGNTIYF TGTGCCAGCAGCCGAGCGAGGGTCTCTGGAAACACCATATATTTT
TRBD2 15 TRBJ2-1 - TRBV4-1 CASSQGSGDGNEQFF TGCGCCAGCAGCCAAGGAAGCGGGGACGGCAATGAGCAGTTCTTC
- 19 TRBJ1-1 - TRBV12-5 CASGLEIYPDRGITREAFF TGTGCTAGTGGTCTGGAAATCTATCCGGACAGAGGGATTACTCGTGAAGCTTTCTTT
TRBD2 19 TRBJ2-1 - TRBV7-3 CASSLKTPQVGRGYNEQFF TGTGCCAGCAGCTTAAAAACTCCGCAGGTGGGGCGGGGGTACAATGAGCAGTTCTTC
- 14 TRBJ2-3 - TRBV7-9 CASSSTSGLDTQYF TGTGCCAGCAGCTCTACTTCAGGGCTTGATACGCAGTATTTT
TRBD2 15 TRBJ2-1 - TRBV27 CASSLSSGSYNEQFF TGTGCCAGCAGTTTATCTAGCGGGAGCTACAATGAGCAGTTCTTC
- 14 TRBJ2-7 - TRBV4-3 CASSLLAGRYEQYF TGCGCCAGCAGCCTACTGGCGGGGAGGTACGAGCAGTACTTC
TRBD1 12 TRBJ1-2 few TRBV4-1 CASSHPGGGYTF TGCGCCAGCAGCCACCCAGGGGGCGGCTACACCTTC
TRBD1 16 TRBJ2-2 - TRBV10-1 CASSESGSGGTGELFF TGCGCCAGCAGTGAGTCGGGTTCAGGGGGCACCGGGGAGCTGTTTTTT
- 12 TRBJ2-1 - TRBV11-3 CASSLEQEEQFF TGTGCCAGTAGCTTAGAGCAGGAAGAGCAGTTCTTC
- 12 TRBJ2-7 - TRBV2 CASGLPHYEQYF TGTGCCAGTGGCCTCCCCCACTACGAGCAGTACTTC
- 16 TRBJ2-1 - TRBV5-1 CASRRYGVSSYNEQFF TGCGCCAGCAGGCGGTACGGCGTTAGCTCCTACAATGAGCAGTTCTTC
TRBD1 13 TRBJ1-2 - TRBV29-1 CSVGEGQGYGYTF TGCAGCGTTGGGGAGGGACAGGGCTATGGCTACACCTTC
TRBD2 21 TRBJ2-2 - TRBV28 CASRKKKRQSGLAGVPGELFF TGTGCCAGCAGAAAGAAGAAGCGACAATCCGGACTAGCGGGAGTACCCGGGGAGCTGTTTTTT
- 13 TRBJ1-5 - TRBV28 CASSLPRDQPQHF TGTGCCAGCAGTTTACCCCGGGATCAGCCCCAGCATTTT
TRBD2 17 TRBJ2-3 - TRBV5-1 CASSLYLAGGQPDTQYF TGCGCCAGCAGCTTGTATCTAGCGGGAGGTCAGCCAGATACGCAGTATTTT
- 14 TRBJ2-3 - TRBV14 CASSQRRSTDTQYF TGTGCCAGCAGCCAGAGGAGGAGCACAGATACGCAGTATTTT
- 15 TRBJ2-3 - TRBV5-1 CASSLVGRGTDTQYF TGCGCCAGCAGCTTGGTTGGCAGGGGCACAGATACGCAGTATTTT
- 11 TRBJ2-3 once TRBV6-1 CASASRDTQYF TGTGCCAGCGCCTCCCGGGATACGCAGTATTTT
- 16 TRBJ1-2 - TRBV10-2 CASSESTGTDNYGYTF TGCGCCAGCAGTGAGTCGACAGGCACAGATAACTATGGCTACACCTTC
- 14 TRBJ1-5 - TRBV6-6 CASSYGQSNQPQHF TGTGCCAGCAGTTACGGCCAGAGCAATCAGCCCCAGCATTTT
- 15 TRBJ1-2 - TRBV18 CASSPQGFANYGYTF TGTGCCAGCTCACCACAGGGGTTTGCTAACTATGGCTACACCTTC
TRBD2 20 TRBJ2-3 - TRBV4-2 CASSQRPSRVAGGSTDTQYF TGTGCCAGCAGCCAGCGCCCCTCGAGGGTAGCGGGAGGTAGCACAGATACGCAGTATTTT
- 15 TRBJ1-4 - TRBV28 CASYPSGTAARKLFF TGTGCCAGTTACCCGTCCGGGACTGCAGCCAGAAAACTGTTTTTT
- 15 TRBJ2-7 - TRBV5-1 CASSVLQGARDEQYF TGCGCCAGCAGCGTATTACAGGGAGCTAGGGACGAGCAGTACTTC
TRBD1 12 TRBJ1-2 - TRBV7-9 CASSLAWDSRSF TGTGCCAGCAGCTTAGCCTGGGACAGCCGCAGCTTC
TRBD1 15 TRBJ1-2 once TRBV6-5 CASSYSGTGGYGYTF TGTGCCAGCAGTTACTCCGGGACAGGGGGATATGGCTACACCTTC
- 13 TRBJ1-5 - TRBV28 CASSLISNQPQHF TGTGCCAGCAGTTTAATATCCAATCAGCCCCAGCATTTT
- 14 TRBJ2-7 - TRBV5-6 CASSDGATAYEQYF TGTGCCAGCAGCGACGGCGCGACAGCCTACGAGCAGTACTTC
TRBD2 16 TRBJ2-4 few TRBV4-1 CASSHLLAGGPYIQYF TGCGCCAGCAGCCACTTACTAGCGGGAGGGCCGTACATTCAGTACTTC
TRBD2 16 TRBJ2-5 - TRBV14 CASSQGLAGVGETQYF TGTGCCAGCAGCCAAGGCCTAGCGGGAGTCGGTGAGACCCAGTACTTC
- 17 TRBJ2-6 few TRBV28 CASSVQDKSSGANVLTF TGTGCCAGCTCGGTCCAGGACAAAAGCTCTGGGGCCAACGTCCTGACTTTC
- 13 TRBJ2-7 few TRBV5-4 CASSLEQAYEQYF TGTGCCAGCAGCTTGGAACAGGCCTACGAGCAGTACTTC
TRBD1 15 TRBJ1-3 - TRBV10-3 CAISRGQGNGNTIYF TGTGCCATCAGCCGGGGACAGGGGAACGGAAACACCATATATTTT
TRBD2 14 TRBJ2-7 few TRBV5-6 CASSWTSFSSEQYF TGTGCCAGCAGCTGGACTAGCTTCAGTTCCGAGCAGTACTTC
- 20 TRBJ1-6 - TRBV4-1 CASSHYRAPTLLMRDSPLHF TGCGCCAGCAGCCATTATCGAGCACCTACCCTCCTCATGAGGGATTCACCCCTCCACTTT
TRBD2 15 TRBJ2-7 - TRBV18 CASSPPGLAVHEQYF TGTGCCAGCTCACCTCCGGGACTAGCGGTACACGAGCAGTACTTC
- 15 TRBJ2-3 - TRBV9 CASSVVASGTDTQYF TGTGCCAGCAGCGTAGTGGCTAGCGGCACAGATACGCAGTATTTT
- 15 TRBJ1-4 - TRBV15 CATSREAGVAEKLFF TGTGCCACCAGCAGAGAAGCAGGGGTGGCGGAAAAACTGTTTTTT
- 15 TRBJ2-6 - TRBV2 CASSELSSGANVLTF TGTGCCAGCAGTGAACTCAGCTCTGGGGCCAACGTCCTGACTTTC
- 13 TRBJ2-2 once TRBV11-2 CASRPSTAGELFF TGTGCCAGCAGACCATCAACGGCCGGGGAGCTGTTTTTT
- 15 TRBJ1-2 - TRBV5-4 CASSLPRVEGYGYTF TGTGCCAGCAGCCTCCCGAGGGTAGAGGGCTATGGCTACACCTTC
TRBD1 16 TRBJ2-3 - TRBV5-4 CASSFRQGVPPDTQYF TGTGCCAGCAGCTTTCGACAGGGCGTACCCCCAGATACGCAGTATTTT
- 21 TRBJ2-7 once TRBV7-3 CASSLGREGADQGSGHYEQYF TGTGCCAGCAGCTTAGGGCGTGAGGGGGCTGACCAGGGTAGCGGACACTACGAGCAGTACTTC
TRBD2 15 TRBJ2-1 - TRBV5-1 CASSLGGSSFDEQFF TGCGCCAGCAGCTTGGGCGGGAGTAGTTTTGATGAGCAGTTCTTC
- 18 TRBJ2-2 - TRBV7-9 CASSLVGWVQANTGELVF TGTGCCAGCAGCTTAGTAGGGTGGGTTCAGGCGAACACCGGGGAGCTGGTTTTT
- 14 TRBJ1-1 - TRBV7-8 CASSLAEGYTEAFF TGTGCCAGCAGCTTAGCGGAGGGATACACTGAAGCTTTCTTT
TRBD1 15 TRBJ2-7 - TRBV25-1 CASSELGDRGYEQYF TGTGCCAGCAGTGAATTGGGGGACAGGGGCTACGAGCAGTACTTC
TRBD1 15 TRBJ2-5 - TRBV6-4 CASSETQGAGETQYF TGTGCCAGCAGTGAAACTCAGGGGGCCGGGGAGACCCAGTACTTC
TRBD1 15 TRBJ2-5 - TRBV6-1 CASSEVWDRQETQYF TGTGCCAGCAGTGAAGTGTGGGACAGACAAGAGACCCAGTACTTC
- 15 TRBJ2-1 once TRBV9 CASSGTGTSYNEQFF TGTGCCAGCAGCGGAACCGGGACTTCCTACAATGAGCAGTTCTTC
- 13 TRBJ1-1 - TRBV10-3 CAISGAGESEAFF TGTGCCATCAGTGGGGCAGGGGAGTCAGAAGCTTTCTTT
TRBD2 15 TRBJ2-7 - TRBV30 CAWSSPGTSFTEQYF TGTGCCTGGAGTTCACCCGGGACTAGCTTCACCGAGCAGTACTTC
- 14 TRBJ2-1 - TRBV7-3 CASSLTGGYNEQFF TGTGCCAGCAGCTTAACGGGAGGCTACAATGAGCAGTTCTTC